This T cell receptor beta chain derives from a study of CD8 T cells in Susac syndrome. Reverse transcription of roughly 0.45 to 1 ug RNA used random hexamers. TCRdb re-derived calls from the immunoSEQ multiplex PCR reads in MiXCR, one entry per CDR3 protein. The sample includes roughly 220,000 distinct CDR3 sequences, around 93% of them seen just once. The specimen was CD4+ T cells from PBMCs. The receptor was derived from a human donor with Susac syndrome.

The CDR3 protein is CASSFAFRDTNYGYTF. For the CDR3, the DNA is TGTGCCAGCAGCTTCGCTTTCCGGGACACAAACTATGGCTACACCTTC. The gene calls are TRBV11-2 and TRBJ1-2, with D perhaps TRBD1 (6 bases). The CDR3 consists of 16 residues. Germline V gene sequence: CDR1 SGHAT, CDR2 FQNNGV. Trimming stripped 3 bases from V and 2 bases from J, with 16 bases between.